This TCR beta chain came from a study of cytomegalovirus exposure and HLA in healthy donors. It was with 60 Vbeta and 13 Jbeta primers that the PCR ran. Clones were read by immunoSEQ multiplex PCR, and TCRdb kept only the in-frame ones, dropping some. The data contain 130,000 to 150,000 clones, almost 85% of them singletons. This CDR3 contains 16 residues. Germline V gene lookup returns CDR1 SGHNT and CDR2 YYREEE (reference sequence). The trim removed 0 bases at V and 8 bases at J, leaving 11 bases unmatched. Study-wide points: There were around 160 TCR beta chains listed as cytomegalovirus-associated. The authors considered a cluster of highly shared sequence variants likely to be a sequencing artifact.

As regards this clone: Its matching antigen is unknown.

This sequence was found in a woman aged 55-69 years in good health and CMV-seropositive. The specimen sequenced was PBMCs. V and J are TRBV5-4 and TRBJ1-2; 9 bases are shared with TRBD1. CDR3 residues: CASSLDFPGTGTGYTF. CDR3 DNA: TGTGCCAGCAGCTTGGACTTCCCCGGGACAGGGACCGGCTACACCTTC. Variable domain in full (rest from reference TRBV5-4 and TRBJ1-2): ETGVTQSPTHLIKTRGQQVTLRCSSQSGHNTVSWYQQALGQGPQFIFQYYREEENGRGNFPPRFSGLQFPNYSSELNVNALELDDSALYLCASSLDFPGTGTGYTFGSGTRLTVV.